Listed below are T cell receptor beta chains from one sample, sequenced in a study of blood T cell repertoires in COVID-19. The method was immunoSEQ multiplex PCR; TCRdb's version includes in-frame clones alone and lacks a portion of them. Altogether 250,000 to 350,000 clones are present, approximately 85% being singletons, with the ten largest covering 4% to 4.5%. The specimen was PBMCs or T cells enriched from blood (not recorded which). All receptors come from a young woman who had recovered from COVID-19. Each CDR3 is given with its conserved first and last residue. A D gene is named only where the DNA matches it firmly. Part of the rows lack a size; the others show once, few, many or a class for expanded clones.

>NA|TRBD2|TRBV28|TRBJ2-1
TGTGCCAGCAGCCCCACCACTAGCGGGAGGTGGAATGAGCAGTTCTTC
CASSPTTSGRWNEQFF
>NA|TRBD1|TRBV6-5|TRBJ1-1
TGTGCCAGCTGGCAGGGGCGCTGGGACAGCACTGAAGCTTTCTTT
CASWQGRWDSTEAFF
>NA|TRBD2|TRBV7-2|TRBJ2-2
TGTGCCAGCAGCTTAAGCAGCGGGGGCTTCGTCGGGGAGCTGTTTTTT
CASSLSSGGFVGELFF
>NA|NA|TRBV19|TRBJ1-1
TGTGCCAGCCATGCAGGGGTTGGTATGGCTTTCTTT
CASHAGVGMAFF
>NA|NA|TRBV28|TRBJ2-3
TGTGCCAGCAGTTTAGATTGGGCGGAGGGAGGAGATACGCAGTATTTT
CASSLDWAEGGDTQYF
>NA|NA|TRBV28|TRBJ1-2
TGTGCCAGCAGTTTGTCGGGAGTAGTTGCGGTCTACACCTTC
CASSLSGVVAVYTF
>NA|NA|TRBV4-2|TRBJ2-5
TGTGCCAGCAGCCACCCACAGGGTAAAGAGACCCAGTACTTC
CASSHPQGKETQYF
>NA|NA|TRBV2|TRBJ2-7
TGTGCCAGCATATCGTCCAGCCTTGGGGCCGGCCTTAGCTCCTACGAGCAGTACTTC
CASISSSLGAGLSSYEQYF
>few|NA|TRBV11-2|TRBJ1-1
TGTGCCAGCAGCCCCTCGCAGGGGTTAAGCACTGAAGCTTTCTTT
CASSPSQGLSTEAFF
>once|TRBD1|TRBV7-2|TRBJ1-4
TGTGCCAGCAGCCCGGGACAGATAACTAATGAAAAACTGTTTTTT
CASSPGQITNEKLFF
>NA|TRBD1|TRBV28|TRBJ2-7
TGTGCCATCTCCAGGGGGTCCTACGAGCAGTACTTC
CAISRGSYEQYF
>NA|NA|TRBV12-3/TRBV12-4|TRBJ1-2
TGTGCCAGCGGGCAAGGGGCGGGGGATGGCTACACCTTC
CASGQGAGDGYTF
>NA|TRBD1|TRBV28|TRBJ1-2
TGTGCCAGCAGAACACCGGGACAGGTCGTAGGGGGCTACACCTTC
CASRTPGQVVGGYTF